These 30 T cell receptor beta chains came from one sample sequenced in a study of blood T cells in healthy people across ages. With a J-beta primer mix and a sample-barcoded 5' primer, a second PCR ran about 7 to 11 cycles. TCRdb called the 5' RACE reads again in MiXCR, with one record for every CDR3 protein. The sample lists hundreds of thousands of distinct CDR3 sequences, roughly 60% occurring once. Sequences were obtained from blood. The receptors were sampled from a man aged 25 to 40 in good health.

The chain has TRBV11-2 and TRBJ1-2, with unresolved D. Deletions cut 1 base from V and 7 bases from J, with 10 bases between. The CDR3 contains 13 residues. CDR1 and CDR2 (germline): SGHAT, FQNNGV. CDR3 in DNA: TGTGCCAGCAGCTTAGTAGCGGCGGGTGGCTACACCTTC. Its protein product is CASSLVAAGGYTF.

The rearrangement uses TRBV7-2 and TRBJ2-1, with 7 bases matching TRBD1. The CDR3 loop spans 16 amino acids. The germline V gene encodes CDR1 SGHTA and CDR2 FQGNSA. V gave up 3 bases and J gave up 4 bases; unmatched junction bases: 9. The CDR3 is CASSFIIGGLYNEQFF. CDR3 sequence (DNA): TGTGCCAGCAGCTTTATCATAGGGGGCTTGTACAATGAGCAGTTCTTC.

This clonotype was observed once. The genes are TRBV7-2 and TRBJ1-2; TRBD1 matches at 9 bases. This CDR3 is built from 13 residues. The V gene's germline CDR1 is SGHTA and CDR2 FQGNSA. The V and J ends lost 5 bases and 10 bases, in that order; junction bases with no gene match: 8. The CDR3 region has the DNA TGTGCCAGCAGCCCGAGGGACAGGGATCACTACACCTTC. This gives the protein CASSPRDRDHYTF.

This clonotype was seen more than once but under ten times. The rearrangement uses TRBV7-9 and TRBJ1-4; the D is unclear. V was cut by 5 bases and J by 8 bases, with 12 bases left in between. Germline loops: CDR1 SEHNR, CDR2 FQNEAQ (reference sequence). The CDR3 totals 13 residues. The CDR3 DNA sequence: TGTGCCAGCAGCCTAGATGGTGGAGAAAAACTGTTTTTT. Protein product: CASSLDGGEKLFF.

The chain combines TRBV12-3 or TRBV12-4 with TRBJ1-2, with 8 bases aligning to TRBD1. Trimming removed 6 bases from V and 8 bases from J; junction bases left unmatched: 5. The CDR3 covers 12 residues. The CDR3 DNA reads TGTGCCAGCAGCCAGGGGGCCGGAGGCTACACCTTC. Translated, it gives CASSQGAGGYTF.

This sequence joins TRBV4-2 and TRBJ2-2; D could derive from TRBD1 or TRBD2 (6 bases each). CDR3 length: 18 residues. V was trimmed by 1 base and J by 3 bases, leaving 18 bases between them. Germline CDR1 and CDR2: LGHNA and YNFKEQ. The CDR3 is CASSQVHRGTQYTGELFF. The DNA of the CDR3 is TGTGCCAGCAGCCAAGTCCACCGCGGGACACAGTACACCGGGGAGCTGTTTTTT.

The chain employs TRBV20-1 and TRBJ2-7; 7 positions match TRBD1. V was clipped by 6 bases and J by 4 bases; unmatched bases: 15. Germline CDR1 DFQATT, CDR2 SNEGSKA (reference sequence). There are 15 residues in the CDR3. The CDR3 loop is CSATRGDSMQYEQYF. CDR3 bases: TGCAGTGCCACACGAGGGGACAGTATGCAGTACGAGCAGTACTTC.

Turning to this clonotype: This CDR3 is missing its conserved last phenylalanine or tryptophan, likely due to a read error. It is unclear where the CDR3 begins or ends on the DNA, so no DNA is shown, and the CDR3 is as TCRdb lists it. The chain recombines TRBV21-1 with TRBJ1-2; whether TRBD1, the table's D call, matches the DNA was not checked. TRBV21-1 is recorded as a pseudogene. The CDR3 comprises 18 residues, both ends counted. The CDR3 reads CASSKGPSNRRGTMATPS.

This clonotype occurred a few times. V and J are TRBV20-1 and TRBJ2-5, with D unresolved. The CDR3 has 14 amino acids. V shed 3 bases and J shed 0 bases, with 11 bases lying between them. The germline gives CDR1 DFQATT, CDR2 SNEGSKA (reference sequence). CDR3 nucleotides: TGCAGTGCTAGCGGTTGGGTGGACCAAGAGACCCAGTACTTC. Residues: CSASGWVDQETQYF.

The chain uses TRBV7-2 and TRBJ2-1, with a tentative D call TRBD2 (5 bases). This CDR3 has 14 residues. Germline CDR1 and CDR2: SGHTA and FQGNSA. V was cut by 0 bases and J by 6 bases, with 9 bases left in between. DNA for the CDR3: TGTGCCAGCAGCTTAGCCGGGGTCCTCAATGAGCAGTTCTTC. Its protein is CASSLAGVLNEQFF.

In this sample, this clonotype turned up a few times. The chain links TRBV7-2 to TRBJ2-7; the match to TRBD2 covers 7 bases. This CDR3 is built from 15 residues. Germline CDR1 reads SGHTA; CDR2 reads FQGNSA. J lost 3 bases, V lost 1 base, and 6 bases had no gene match. CDR3: CASSLEGTTSYEQYF. The CDR3 coding sequence is TGTGCCAGCAGCTTAGAGGGGACTACTAGCTACGAGCAGTACTTC.

V and J are TRBV28 and TRBJ2-7; D not certain. Germline values: CDR1 MDHEN, CDR2 SYDVKM. Trimming shortened V by 1 base and J by 4 bases, and 11 bases separated the two germline ends. This CDR3 spans 14 amino acids. CDR3 bases: TGTGCCAGCAGTTTATTGGCAGGATGGTACGAGCAGTACTTC. It specifies CASSLLAGWYEQYF.

The V call is TRBV15, the J call TRBJ2-1; maybe TRBD2 (5 bases). Germline CDR1 is LNHNV and CDR2 is YYDKDF (reference sequence). This CDR3 comprises 15 residues. V dropped 4 bases and J dropped 0 bases, with 10 bases sitting between them. The CDR3 region is CATSMERDSYNEQFF. CDR3 coding DNA: TGTGCCACCAGCATGGAACGGGACTCCTACAATGAGCAGTTCTTC.

A few counts support this clonotype. The gene calls are TRBV9 and TRBJ2-3; D gene unclear. V shed 0 bases and J shed 4 bases, with 12 bases lying between them. From germline, CDR1 is SGDLS and CDR2 YYNGEE. The CDR3 is 15 amino acids. CDR3 sequence (DNA): TGTGCCAGCAGCGTAGGGGCGCTATTTTCAGATACGCAGTATTTT. It is translated as CASSVGALFSDTQYF.

The chain joins TRBV6-1 to TRBJ1-1, with D possibly matching TRBD1 (6 bases). This CDR3 is built from 17 residues. Germline V gene lookup returns CDR1 MNHNS and CDR2 SASEGT. V gave up 6 bases and J gave up 1 base, with 21 bases separating them. CDR3 DNA: TGTGCCAGCAGCCCTTCCCCGGGACATAAGGAGAACACTGAAGCTTTCTTT. Encoded protein: CASSPSPGHKENTEAFF.

The V call is TRBV20-1, the J call TRBJ1-1, with D uncertain. V was pared by 0 bases and J by 1 base, with 12 bases between. Germline CDR1 reads DFQATT; CDR2 reads SNEGSKA (reference sequence). The CDR3 loop spans 15 amino acids. The CDR3 DNA follows: TGCAGTGCTAGAGATAGGATCCAATGGAACACTGAAGCTTTCTTT. This gives the protein CSARDRIQWNTEAFF.

The chain couples TRBV6-5 to TRBJ2-7; no clear D gene. This CDR3 spans 12 amino acids. The germline V and J ends were trimmed by 2 bases and 5 bases, with 7 bases remaining between them. Germline CDR1 and CDR2: MNHEY and SVGAGI. CDR3 sequence: CASSYGGHEQYF. The CDR3 bases are TGTGCCAGCAGTTACGGCGGACACGAGCAGTACTTC.

The table lists this clonotype with a count of one. V gene TRBV20-1 combines with J gene TRBJ1-2, with 9 bases identical to TRBD1. Germline-derived CDR1 and CDR2 are DFQATT and SNEGSKA (reference sequence). CDR3 length: 12 amino acids. V was clipped by 5 bases and J by 7 bases; unmatched bases: 5. CDR3 amino acids: CSAGTGRRGYTF. The CDR3 coding sequence is TGCAGTGCTGGGACAGGGAGGCGTGGCTACACCTTC.

The V gene is TRBV20-1, the J gene TRBJ1-2, with D possibly matching TRBD1 (6 bases). Germline values: CDR1 DFQATT, CDR2 SNEGSKA (reference sequence). The ends were cut back, 5 bases at V and 9 bases at J, with 13 bases in the middle. This CDR3 contains 11 residues. Written as DNA, the CDR3 is TGCAGTGCTCAGTGGGGGGGCAGCTACACCTTC. Protein sequence: CSAQWGGSYTF.

This clonotype was observed once. This rearrangement joins TRBV29-1 to TRBJ1-2, with 7 bases fitting TRBD1. CDR1 and CDR2 from the germline V gene are SQVTM and ANQGSEA. Trimming took 6 bases from V and 2 from J; bases not matched to a gene: 3. The CDR3 contains 12 residues. CDR3 bases: TGCAGCGTCCCGACAGGGAACTATGGCTACACCTTC. Protein product: CSVPTGNYGYTF.

In its sample, this clonotype was seen many times. The CDR3 reads CATSAAGHSTDTQYF. The CDR3 region has the DNA TGTGCCACCAGTGCAGCGGGGCACTCCACAGATACGCAGTATTTT. V and J are TRBV24-1 and TRBJ2-3; TRBD2 matches 7 bases. The CDR3 is 15 amino acids. Trimming at V came to 5 bases and at J to 2 bases, leaving 6 bases not matched to a gene. From germline, CDR1 is KGHDR and CDR2 SFDVKD.

The chain has TRBV7-2 and TRBJ2-7; D remains ambiguous. The CDR3 loop spans 13 amino acids. The germline V gene has CDR1 SGHTA and CDR2 FQGNSA. Trimming stripped 1 base from V and 7 bases from J, with 11 bases between. CDR3 region: CASSLDMNNEQYF. CDR3 nucleotides: TGTGCCAGCAGCTTAGACATGAACAATGAGCAGTACTTC. Looking up the rest from reference TRBV7-2 and TRBJ2-7 gives the full variable domain: GAGVSQSPSNKVTEKGKDVELRCDPISGHTALYWYRQSLGQGLEFLIYFQGNSAPDKSGLPSDRFSAERTGGSVSTLTIQRTQQEDSAVYLCASSLDMNNEQYFGPGTRLTVT.

The V call is TRBV29-1, the J call TRBJ1-1; no clear D gene. V was clipped by 2 bases and J by 6 bases, with 10 bases between them. CDR1 and CDR2 (germline): SQVTM, ANQGSEA. The CDR3 consists of 12 residues. CDR3: CSVEFGRPEAFF. The CDR3, as DNA: TGCAGCGTTGAATTTGGAAGACCTGAAGCTTTCTTT.

A single count supports this clonotype. V is TRBV6-2 or TRBV6-3 and J is TRBJ2-7; D not resolved. CDR3 length equals 13 residues. Germline V lookup: CDR1 MNHEY, CDR2 SVGEGT. V dropped 0 bases and J dropped 7 bases, with 10 bases sitting between them. The CDR3 DNA is TGTGCCAGCAGTTACTCGACGCGGCGAGAGCAGTACTTC. It encodes CASSYSTRREQYF.

This chain joins TRBV12-3 or TRBV12-4 and TRBJ2-5, with TRBD1 matching 8 bases. Losses at the gene ends were 6 bases for V and 5 bases for J; bases not matched to a gene: 14. The CDR3 consists of 16 residues. DNA for the CDR3: TGTGCCAGCAGACCTAGTGGACAGGGCCCCGTGGAGACCCAGTACTTC. This gives the protein CASRPSGQGPVETQYF.

This rearrangement joins TRBV4-1 to TRBJ2-1, with unresolved D. V dropped 5 bases and J dropped 6 bases, with 8 bases sitting between them. Germline assignment: CDR1 MGHRA and CDR2 YSYEKL. This CDR3 region has 12 residues. CDR3 sequence: CASSEYGNEQFF. CDR3 coding DNA: TGCGCCAGCAGCGAGTATGGCAATGAGCAGTTCTTC.

This clonotype has a single count. The rearrangement joins TRBV28 to TRBJ2-7; D is unclear. V lost 5 bases and J 6 bases, leaving 20 bases between the germline ends. The CDR3 consists of 15 residues. Germline V gives CDR1 MDHEN, CDR2 SYDVKM. The CDR3, as DNA: TGTGCCAGCAGTCCCACAACTGAGTTTGGCAGCGAGCAGTACTTC. It specifies CASSPTTEFGSEQYF.

The chain has TRBV7-2 and TRBJ2-1, with D perhaps being TRBD1 or TRBD2 (5 bases each). The J call is in doubt because the DNA end fits TRBJ2-7 better. In germline, CDR1 is SGHTA, CDR2 FQGNSA. This CDR3 has 15 residues. The CDR3 protein is CASSPNWGSYNEQYF. CDR3 DNA sequence: TGTGCCAGCAGCCCCAATTGGGGGTCCTACAATGAGCAGTACTTC.

The rearrangement uses TRBV2 and TRBJ2-1, with D tentatively TRBD1 (6 bases). V shed 5 bases and J shed 9 bases, with 11 bases lying between them. CDR1 and CDR2 (germline): SNHLY, FYNNEI. The CDR3 sequence is 12 residues long. This CDR3 reads CASSYAGVEQFF. The CDR3 nucleotides are TGTGCCAGCAGTTACGCAGGGGTTGAGCAGTTCTTC. Together with reference TRBV2 and TRBJ2-1, the CDR3 gives the full variable domain: EPEVTQTPSHQVTQMGQEVILRCVPISNHLYFYWYRQILGQKVEFLVSFYNNEISEKSEIFDDQFSVERPDGSNFTLKIRSTKLEDSAMYFCASSYAGVEQFFGPGTRLTVL.

This clonotype was seen only a few times. This chain uses TRBV29-1 with TRBJ2-7, with no clear D. Trimming took 4 bases from V and 3 from J, leaving 16 bases between them. Germline V gene lookup returns CDR1 SQVTM and CDR2 ANQGSEA. This CDR3 is 14 amino acids long. Here the CDR3 DNA reads TGCAGCGTTGGTATTCTTTGGGAAATCTACGAGCAGTACTTC. It translates to CSVGILWEIYEQYF.